The 22 T cell receptor beta chains given below trace back to one sample, sequenced in a study of T cells expressing NK-cell markers. Reanalyzing the 5' RACE reads, TCRdb keeps one entry per CDR3 protein, without DNA. The ten most abundant clones cover around 11% of a sample with 300,000 to 500,000 distinct CDR3 sequences. The material sequenced was blood T cells: a sorted CD56 or NKG2C T cell subset, CD4+ or CD8+ T cells, or bulk PBMC T cells (not recorded which). The origin of the receptors is a woman aged 45-65 years in good health.

The chain couples TRBV2 to TRBJ2-4; TCRdb reports TRBD1, a call that lacks DNA to check it against. The CDR3 sequence is 15 residues long. Germline V lookup: CDR1 SNHLY, CDR2 FYNNEI. The CDR3 loop reads CASNGQETAKNIQYF.

The chain recombines TRBV5-1 with TRBJ2-1; the TCRdb D gene call, TRBD2, has no DNA to confirm it. The CDR3 has 13 residues. The germline V gene encodes CDR1 SGHRS and CDR2 YFSETQ. CDR3 amino acids: CASSLVWTNEQFF.

The chain carries TRBV20-1 and TRBJ2-5; without DNA, the TCRdb call of TRBD1 cannot be checked. CDR1 is DFQATT and CDR2 is SNEGSKA in the germline V gene (reference sequence). This CDR3 has 14 residues. CDR3 sequence: CSARDGNAGETQYF.

V is TRBV9 and J is TRBJ2-7; the D call from TCRdb, TRBD2, cannot be confirmed without DNA. Per germline, CDR1 SGDLS and CDR2 YYNGEE. The CDR3 is 16 amino acids. This CDR3 is CASSVRAGGPLHEQYF.

This chain joins TRBV20-1 and TRBJ2-7; the D gene TCRdb calls, TRBD2, cannot be checked with no DNA. CDR1 and CDR2 (germline): DFQATT, SNEGSKA (reference sequence). There are 12 residues in the CDR3. CDR3 sequence: CSANSPGNEQYF.

The chain links TRBV29-1 to TRBJ1-2. Germline loops: CDR1 SQVTM, CDR2 ANQGSEA. The length of the CDR3 is 12 residues. The CDR3 here is CSVPVGEGGYTF.

This chain uses TRBV3-1 with TRBJ2-1. Germline V gene data show CDR1 as LGHDT and CDR2 as YNNKEL (reference sequence). The CDR3 consists of 15 residues. The CDR3 reads CASSQELVLYNEQFF.

The V call is TRBV14, the J call TRBJ2-3. CDR1 is SGHDN, CDR2 FVKESK, per germline. The CDR3 totals 12 residues. The CDR3 sequence is CASSRGANTQYF.

This chain connects TRBV14 to TRBJ1-1; TCRdb calls TRBD1, which cannot be checked without DNA. In germline, CDR1 is SGHDN, CDR2 FVKESK. The CDR3 contains 13 residues. CDR3 in amino acids: CASSQGVRADAFF.

V gene TRBV29-1 combines with J gene TRBJ2-3; the TRBD2 assignment by TCRdb is unverifiable without DNA. The CDR3 loop spans 17 amino acids. CDR1 and CDR2 (germline): SQVTM, ANQGSEA. The CDR3 protein is CSVVFWALGRQEDTQYF.

CDR3 in amino acids: CASSLAGAGLTSGANVLTF. The rearrangement uses TRBV5-1 and TRBJ2-6. Germline CDR1 SGHRS, CDR2 YFSETQ. The CDR3 is 19 amino acids. Drawing the rest from reference TRBV5-1 and TRBJ2-6, the complete variable domain is KAGVTQTPRYLIKTRGQQVTLSCSPISGHRSVSWYQQTPGQGLQFLFEYFSETQRNKGNFPGRFSGRQFSNSRSEMNVSTLELGDSALYLCASSLAGAGLTSGANVLTFGAGSRLTVL.

This sequence joins TRBV7-2 and TRBJ2-7. Germline CDR1 SGHTA, CDR2 FQGNSA. The CDR3 has 14 residues. CDR3 residues: CASSFGGATYEQYF.

The chain combines TRBV5-4 with TRBJ2-3; there is no DNA to check the TCRdb D call of TRBD1. Germline lookup yields CDR1 SGHNT and CDR2 YYREEE (reference sequence). CDR3 length: 15 amino acids. CDR3 amino acids: CASSLPGQRTDTQYF.

J is TRBJ1-1 and V is TRBV7-2; TCRdb calls TRBD1, which cannot be checked without DNA. The length of the CDR3 is 14 residues. Germline assignment: CDR1 SGHTA and CDR2 FQGNSA. The chain's CDR3 is CASSPQTGNTEAFF.

The V call is TRBV4-1, the J call TRBJ1-4. CDR1 and CDR2 from the germline V gene are MGHRA and YSYEKL. CDR3 length: 14 amino acids. The CDR3 sequence is CASSPQRVNEKLFF.

The rearrangement links TRBV20-1 to TRBJ2-1; TCRdb picks TRBD1, but there is no DNA to check that call. The CDR3 contains 11 residues. From germline, CDR1 is DFQATT and CDR2 SNEGSKA (reference sequence). CDR3 amino acids: CSATEQGEQFF.

CDR3: CASSLVLAGVGEQFF. The chain recombines TRBV11-2 with TRBJ2-1; the TRBD2 assignment by TCRdb is unverifiable without DNA. Germline CDR1 reads SGHAT; CDR2 reads FQNNGV. The CDR3 runs to 15 residues.

The V call is TRBV5-1, the J call TRBJ2-1; TCRdb's D call of TRBD1 is untestable without DNA. This CDR3 has 15 amino acids. Looked up from germline, CDR1 is SGHRS and CDR2 is YFSETQ. CDR3 amino acids: CASSSPGRTDNEQFF.

The chain carries TRBV20-1 and TRBJ2-4; TCRdb's D call, TRBD1, is unchecked because there is no DNA. Germline V lookup: CDR1 DFQATT, CDR2 SNEGSKA (reference sequence). There are 13 residues in the CDR3. The CDR3 here is CSAREDTENIQYF.

J is TRBJ2-7 and V is TRBV20-1. Germline CDR1 and CDR2: DFQATT and SNEGSKA (reference sequence). The CDR3 extends over 13 amino acids. The CDR3 protein is CSARNAGTYEQYF.

The chain employs TRBV27 and TRBJ2-7; TCRdb's D call, TRBD2, is unchecked because there is no DNA. CDR3 length equals 12 residues. Germline loops: CDR1 MNHEY, CDR2 SMNVEV (reference sequence). The CDR3 is CASTGPLGEQYF.

This sequence joins TRBV7-9 and TRBJ2-1; the TRBD2 assignment by TCRdb is unverifiable without DNA. The germline V gene has CDR1 SEHNR and CDR2 FQNEAQ (reference sequence). The length of the CDR3 is 16 residues. The CDR3 loop is CASSLIAGRRYNEQFF.